This is a list of T cell receptor beta chains from one sample in a study of shared clonotypes between healthy human individuals. The method was immunoSEQ multiplex PCR; TCRdb's version includes in-frame clones alone and lacks a portion of them. The table lists 2.3 million or so clones, over 90% of them singletons. Sequenced: naive CD4+ T cells from PBMCs. Receptor source: a man in his late teens or twenties in good health. Some clones in this sample may be carry-over from other donors' samples. The CDR3 runs from the conserved cysteine through the conserved F or W. The D gene is left open where the match is weak. For some rows the clone size is stated as once, few or many, or as a class when expanded; others skip it.

.	TRBD2	TRBV28	TRBJ2-2	TGTGCCAGCCGCAGCGGGGGGAACACCGGGGAGCTGTTTTTT	CASRSGGNTGELFF
.	.	TRBV18	TRBJ2-5	TGTGCCAGCTCACCTTCGGCGGGGTACCAAGAGACCCAGTACTTC	CASSPSAGYQETQYF
.	TRBD2	TRBV29-1	TRBJ2-5	TGCAGCGGGGGACTACCCCCGGAGACCCAGTACTTC	CSGGLPPETQYF
.	.	TRBV28	TRBJ2-5	TGTGCCAGCAGGAACACAGGGAAAGAGACCCAGTACTTC	CASRNTGKETQYF
.	.	TRBV7-3	TRBJ1-5	TGTGCCAGCAGCGACGGGGTCGGCCAGCCCCAGCATTTT	CASSDGVGQPQHF
.	TRBD2	TRBV18	TRBJ2-2	TGTGCCAGCTCACCTCGGGGAGGGGCGAACACCGGGGAGCTGTTTTTT	CASSPRGGANTGELFF
.	.	TRBV19	TRBJ2-5	TGTGCCAGTAGTATATGGGAGACCCAGTACTTC	CASSIWETQYF
.	.	TRBV9	TRBJ2-1	TGTGCCAGCAGCGTAGCACTGGACTTCCCCAATGAGCAGTTCTTC	CASSVALDFPNEQFF
.	TRBD1	TRBV5-5	TRBJ1-2	TGTGCCAGCAGCCTCACAGGGGAGGGTGGCTACACCTTC	CASSLTGEGGYTF
once	TRBD2	TRBV6-5	TRBJ2-5	TGTGCCAGCAGCTTAACGGGAGGGATCGTAGAGACCCAGTACTTC	CASSLTGGIVETQYF
.	.	TRBV27	TRBJ2-1	TGTGCCAGCAGTCTTGAGGCGGCATACAATGAGCAGTTCTTC	CASSLEAAYNEQFF
.	TRBD1	TRBV28	TRBJ1-2	TGTGCCAGCAGGATTGACAGGGCCCCTTATGGCTACACCTTC	CASRIDRAPYGYTF
.	TRBD1	TRBV27	TRBJ1-5	TGTGCCACCAGGGACAGTTATAGCAATCAGCCCCAGCATTTT	CATRDSYSNQPQHF
.	.	TRBV15	TRBJ2-5	TGTGCCACCAGCAGAGATCCAGCCGAGACCCAGTACTTC	CATSRDPAETQYF
.	.	TRBV28	TRBJ1-4	TGTGCCAGCAGTTCCTCAGGGTTTAGGGACGAAAAACTGTTTTTT	CASSSSGFRDEKLFF
.	.	TRBV29-1	TRBJ2-4	TGCAGCGTTGAAATGGGGGCCAAAAACATTCAGTACTTC	CSVEMGAKNIQYF
.	TRBD2	TRBV18	TRBJ2-1	TGTGCCAGCTCACCTCGCCCCGCCGGACTAGCGGGAGGTGGAAATGAGCAGTTCTTC	CASSPRPAGLAGGGNEQFF
.	.	TRBV27	TRBJ2-3	TGTGCCAGCAGCTCCCGGTGGGAAGGGGGAGATACGCAGTATTTT	CASSSRWEGGDTQYF
.	.	TRBV28	TRBJ1-1	TGTGCCAGCTGGCGGCAGTGGAACACTGAAGCTTTCTTT	CASWRQWNTEAFF
.	TRBD2	TRBV7-2	TRBJ2-1	TGTGCCAGCAGCCCGGGACTAGCGTTCGATGAGCAGTTCTTC	CASSPGLAFDEQFF
.	.	TRBV28	TRBJ1-2	TGTGCCAGCAGTTTAAGGGGGGCAGGTGGCTACACCTTC	CASSLRGAGGYTF
.	TRBD2	TRBV28	TRBJ2-2	TGTGCCAGCAGTATAGGACTAGCGGGCCCTATGGCCGGGGAGCTGTTTTTT	CASSIGLAGPMAGELFF
.	TRBD2	TRBV5-4	TRBJ2-2	TGTGCCAGCAGCTCATGGGCGGGAGGGACCGGGGAGCTGTTTTTT	CASSSWAGGTGELFF
.	TRBD2	TRBV7-9	TRBJ2-5	TGTGCCAGCAGCTTAAGCGGGAGGGGAGAGACCCAGTACTTC	CASSLSGRGETQYF
.	.	TRBV9	TRBJ2-5	TGTGCCAGCAGCGAGACACTCTACCAAGAGACCCAGTACTTC	CASSETLYQETQYF
.	.	TRBV7-3	TRBJ1-1	TGTGCCAGCAGTCCCGGGTCCACTCGAGCTTTCTTT	CASSPGSTRAFF
.	.	TRBV28	TRBJ2-7	TGTGCCAGCAATCCGCACTCTGAGGGGGACCACGAGCAGTACTTC	CASNPHSEGDHEQYF
.	.	TRBV5-1	TRBJ2-6	TGCGCCAGCAGCTTGGCCGGCACGACCGGGGCCAACGTCCTGACTTTC	CASSLAGTTGANVLTF
.	TRBD1	TRBV6-5	TRBJ2-1	TGTGCCAGCAGTTACTTCTCGGGACAGTGGTACAATGAGCAGTTCTTC	CASSYFSGQWYNEQFF
.	.	TRBV27	TRBJ2-7	TGTGCCAGCAGTTTATCCGGGGTCCGCTACGAGCAGTACTTC	CASSLSGVRYEQYF
few	.	TRBV29-1	TRBJ1-1	TGCAGCGTTAGCTCTTCGGGGAAAGACACTGAAGCTTTCTTT	CSVSSSGKDTEAFF
.	.	TRBV2	TRBJ1-1	TGTGCCATTACCTTAGGGGGAGTCGGCACTGAAGCTTTCTTT	CAITLGGVGTEAFF
.	.	TRBV18	TRBJ1-6	TGTGCCAGCTCACCGGTTTGGGACAAGGGTTCACCCCTCCACTTT	CASSPVWDKGSPLHF
.	TRBD2	TRBV4-2	TRBJ2-3	TGTGCCAGCAGCCAAGACCTAGCGGCCACAGATACGCAGTATTTT	CASSQDLAATDTQYF
.	.	TRBV28	TRBJ2-2	TGTGCCAGCAGTTCACGGTACGCGAACACCGGGGAGCTGTTTTTT	CASSSRYANTGELFF
.	.	TRBV9	TRBJ2-3	TGTGCCAGCAGCGTAGGGGCGGCTAGGACGGGATTAAGCCCTAGCACAGATACGCAGTATTTT	CASSVGAARTGLSPSTDTQYF
.	TRBD1	TRBV28	TRBJ1-1	TGTGCCAGCAGGCCCGGACAGGGATTGAACACTGAAGCTTTCTTT	CASRPGQGLNTEAFF
once	.	TRBV29-1	TRBJ2-7	TGCAGCGCCAGACAGGGAGGCTACGAGCAGTACTTC	CSARQGGYEQYF
.	TRBD2	TRBV6-1	TRBJ2-7	TGTGCCAGCAGTGTTAGCGGGCCGGGCTACGAGCAGTACTTC	CASSVSGPGYEQYF
.	.	TRBV25-1	TRBJ2-3	TGTGCCAGCAGTGAACCCACCTTTGGGGTGGATACGCAGTATTTT	CASSEPTFGVDTQYF
.	TRBD1	TRBV5-1	TRBJ2-7	TGCGCCAGCAGCTTGGGGATTTACAGGGGGATCACCTACGAGCAGTACTTC	CASSLGIYRGITYEQYF
.	.	TRBV5-1	TRBJ2-3	TGCGCCAGCAGCTTCGGGCCCTATTCCACAGATACGCAGTATTTT	CASSFGPYSTDTQYF
.	.	TRBV15	TRBJ2-7	TGTGCCACCAGCAGAGCAGTCCCCTACGAGCAGTACTTC	CATSRAVPYEQYF